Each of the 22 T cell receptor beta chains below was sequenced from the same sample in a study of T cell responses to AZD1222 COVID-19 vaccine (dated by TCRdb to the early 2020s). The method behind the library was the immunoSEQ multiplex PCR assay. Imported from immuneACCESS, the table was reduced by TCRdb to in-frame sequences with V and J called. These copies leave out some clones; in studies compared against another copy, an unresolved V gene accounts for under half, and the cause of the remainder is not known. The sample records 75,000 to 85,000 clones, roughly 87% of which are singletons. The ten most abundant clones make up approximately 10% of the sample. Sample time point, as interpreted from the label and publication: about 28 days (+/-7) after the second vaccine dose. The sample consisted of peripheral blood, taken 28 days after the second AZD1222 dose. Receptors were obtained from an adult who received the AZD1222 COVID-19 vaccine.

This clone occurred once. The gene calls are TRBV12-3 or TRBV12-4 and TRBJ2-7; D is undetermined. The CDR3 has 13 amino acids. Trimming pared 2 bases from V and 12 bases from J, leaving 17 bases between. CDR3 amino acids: CASSLFRQDLLYF. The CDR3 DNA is TGTGCCAGCAGTTTATTTCGTCAGGACCTCCTGTACTTC.

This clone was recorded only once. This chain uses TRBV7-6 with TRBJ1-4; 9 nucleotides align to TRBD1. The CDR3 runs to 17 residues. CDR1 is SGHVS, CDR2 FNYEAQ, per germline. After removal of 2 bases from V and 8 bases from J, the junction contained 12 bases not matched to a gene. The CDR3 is CASSLRNTGQGEEKLFF. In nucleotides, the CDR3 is TGTGCCAGCAGCTTAAGAAACACGGGACAGGGAGAAGAAAAACTGTTTTTT.

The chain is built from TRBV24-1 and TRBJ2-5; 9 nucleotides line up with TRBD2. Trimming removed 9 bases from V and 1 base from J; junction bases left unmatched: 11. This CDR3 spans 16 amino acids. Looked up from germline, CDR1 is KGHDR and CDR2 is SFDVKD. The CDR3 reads CATSSGGGALQETQYF. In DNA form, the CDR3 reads TGTGCCACCTCCTCCGGCGGGGGGGCCCTCCAAGAGACCCAGTACTTC.

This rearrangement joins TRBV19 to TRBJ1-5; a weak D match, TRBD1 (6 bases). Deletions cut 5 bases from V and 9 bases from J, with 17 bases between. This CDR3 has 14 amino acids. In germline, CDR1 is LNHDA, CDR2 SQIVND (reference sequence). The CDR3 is CASSATGTPGPQHF. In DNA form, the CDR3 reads TGTGCCAGTAGTGCCACCGGGACACCCGGGCCCCAGCATTTT.

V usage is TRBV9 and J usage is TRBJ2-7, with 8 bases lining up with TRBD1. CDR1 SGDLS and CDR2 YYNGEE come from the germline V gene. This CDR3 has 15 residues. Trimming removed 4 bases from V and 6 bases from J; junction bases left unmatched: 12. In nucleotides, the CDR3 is TGTGCCAGCAGCCCTCGCCTTGGACAGGGTGGCGAGCAGTACTTC. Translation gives CASSPRLGQGGEQYF.

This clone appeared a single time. This chain's CDR3 is CASSGGQGYVEAFF. CDR3 DNA: TGTGCCAGCTCAGGGGGACAGGGTTATGTTGAAGCTTTCTTT. The chain recombines TRBV18 with TRBJ1-1, with TRBD1 identical over 9 bases. The CDR3 is 14 residues long. V lost 5 bases to trimming and J lost 7 bases; unmatched junction nucleotides: 8. Germline V gene sequence: CDR1 KGHSH, CDR2 LQKENI.

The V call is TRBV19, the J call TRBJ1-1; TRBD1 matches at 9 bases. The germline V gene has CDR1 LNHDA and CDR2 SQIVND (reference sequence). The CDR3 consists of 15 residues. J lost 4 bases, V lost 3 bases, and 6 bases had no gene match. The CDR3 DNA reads TGTGCCAGTAGTATGGGACAGGGCTCCTCCACTGAAGCTTTCTTT. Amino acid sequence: CASSMGQGSSTEAFF. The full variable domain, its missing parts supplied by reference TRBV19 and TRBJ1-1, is DGGITQSPKYLFRKEGQNVTLSCEQNLNHDAMYWYRQDPGQGLRLIYYSQIVNDFQKGDIAEGYSVSREKKESFPLTVTSAQKNPTAFYLCASSMGQGSSTEAFFGQGTRLTVV.

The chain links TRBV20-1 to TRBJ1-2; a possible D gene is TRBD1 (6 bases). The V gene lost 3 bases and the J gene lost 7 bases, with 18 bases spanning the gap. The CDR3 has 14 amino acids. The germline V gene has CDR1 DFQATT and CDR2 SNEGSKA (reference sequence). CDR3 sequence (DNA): TGCAGTGCTAGTCCCCAGACAGGCGGGGTTGGCTACACCTTC. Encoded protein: CSASPQTGGVGYTF.

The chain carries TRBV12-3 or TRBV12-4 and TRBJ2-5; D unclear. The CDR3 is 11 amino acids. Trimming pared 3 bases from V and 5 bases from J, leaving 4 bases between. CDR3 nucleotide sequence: TGTGCCAGCAGTTTCAGGGAGACCCAGTACTTC. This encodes CASSFRETQYF.

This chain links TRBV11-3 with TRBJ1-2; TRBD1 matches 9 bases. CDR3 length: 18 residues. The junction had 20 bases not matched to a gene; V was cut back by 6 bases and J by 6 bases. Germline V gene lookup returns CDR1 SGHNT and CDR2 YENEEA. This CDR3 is CASSSRSGTGYRLDGYTF. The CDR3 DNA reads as TGTGCCAGCAGTTCCCGGTCCGGGACAGGGTACCGACTAGATGGCTACACCTTC.

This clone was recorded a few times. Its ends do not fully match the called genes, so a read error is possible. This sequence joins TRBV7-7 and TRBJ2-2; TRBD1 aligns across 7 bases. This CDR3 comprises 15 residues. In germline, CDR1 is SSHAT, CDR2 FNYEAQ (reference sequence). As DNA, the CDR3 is TGTGCTAGCAGCTTGGGCCCTCCGGGACAGTCCGAGCTGTTTTTT. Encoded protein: CASSLGPPGQSELFF.

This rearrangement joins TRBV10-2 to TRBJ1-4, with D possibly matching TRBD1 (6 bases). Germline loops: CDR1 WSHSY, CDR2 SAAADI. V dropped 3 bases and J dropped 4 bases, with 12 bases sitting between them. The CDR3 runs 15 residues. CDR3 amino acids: CASSEQQGVNEKLFF. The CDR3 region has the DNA TGCGCCAGCAGTGAACAACAGGGAGTTAATGAAAAACTGTTTTTT.

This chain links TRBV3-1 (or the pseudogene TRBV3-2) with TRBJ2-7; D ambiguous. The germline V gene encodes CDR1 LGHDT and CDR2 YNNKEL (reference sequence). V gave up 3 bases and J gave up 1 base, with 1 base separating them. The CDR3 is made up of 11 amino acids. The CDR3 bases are TGTGCCAGCAGCCAGTCCTACGAGCAGTACTTC. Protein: CASSQSYEQYF.

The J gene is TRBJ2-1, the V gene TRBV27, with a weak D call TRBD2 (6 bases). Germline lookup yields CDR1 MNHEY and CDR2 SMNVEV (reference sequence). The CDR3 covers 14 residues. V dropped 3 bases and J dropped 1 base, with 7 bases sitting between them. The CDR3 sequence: CASSFGGSYNEQFF. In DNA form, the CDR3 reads TGTGCCAGCAGTTTTGGGGGGTCCTACAATGAGCAGTTCTTC.

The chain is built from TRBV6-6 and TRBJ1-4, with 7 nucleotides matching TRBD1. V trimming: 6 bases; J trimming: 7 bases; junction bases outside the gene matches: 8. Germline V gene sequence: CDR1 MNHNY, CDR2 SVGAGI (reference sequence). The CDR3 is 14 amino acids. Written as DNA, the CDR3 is TGTGCCAGCAGGGTGACAGGGAAGGGTGAAAAACTGTTTTTT. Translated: CASRVTGKGEKLFF.

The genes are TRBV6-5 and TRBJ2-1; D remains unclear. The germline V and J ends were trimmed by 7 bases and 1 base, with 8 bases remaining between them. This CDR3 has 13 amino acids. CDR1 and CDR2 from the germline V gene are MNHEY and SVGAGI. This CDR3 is CASTDPSYNEQFF. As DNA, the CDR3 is TGTGCCAGCACGGACCCATCCTACAATGAGCAGTTCTTC.

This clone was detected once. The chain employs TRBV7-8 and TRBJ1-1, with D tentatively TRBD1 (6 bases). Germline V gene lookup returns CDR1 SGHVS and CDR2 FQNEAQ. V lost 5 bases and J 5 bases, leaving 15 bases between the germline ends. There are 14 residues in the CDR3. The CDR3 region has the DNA TGTGCCAGCAGCGGCGGGACACCCGGGACTGAAGCTTTCTTT. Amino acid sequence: CASSGGTPGTEAFF.

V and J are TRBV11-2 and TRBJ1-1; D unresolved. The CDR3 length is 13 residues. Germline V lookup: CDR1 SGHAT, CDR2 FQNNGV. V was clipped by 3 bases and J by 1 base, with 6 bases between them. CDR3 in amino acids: CASSLDPNTEAFF. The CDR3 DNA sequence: TGTGCCAGCAGCTTGGACCCGAACACTGAAGCTTTCTTT. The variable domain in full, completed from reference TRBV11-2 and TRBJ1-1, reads EAGVAQSPRYKIIEKRQSVAFWCNPISGHATLYWYQQILGQGPKLLIQFQNNGVVDDSQLPKDRFSAERLKGVDSTLKIQPAKLEDSAVYLCASSLDPNTEAFFGQGTRLTVV.

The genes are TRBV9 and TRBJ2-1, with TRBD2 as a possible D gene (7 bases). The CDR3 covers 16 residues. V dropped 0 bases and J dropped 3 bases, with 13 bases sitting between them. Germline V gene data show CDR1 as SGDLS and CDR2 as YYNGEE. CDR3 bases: TGTGCCAGCAGCGTAGTTGCGCGGGGGCTCTACAATGAGCAGTTCTTC. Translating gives CASSVVARGLYNEQFF.

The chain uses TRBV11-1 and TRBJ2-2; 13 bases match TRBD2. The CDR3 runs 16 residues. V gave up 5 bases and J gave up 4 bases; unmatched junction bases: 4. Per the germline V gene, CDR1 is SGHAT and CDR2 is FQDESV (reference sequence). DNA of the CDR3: TGTGCCAGCAGCGCACGACTAGCGGGGGGCACCGGGGAGCTGTTTTTT. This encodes CASSARLAGGTGELFF.

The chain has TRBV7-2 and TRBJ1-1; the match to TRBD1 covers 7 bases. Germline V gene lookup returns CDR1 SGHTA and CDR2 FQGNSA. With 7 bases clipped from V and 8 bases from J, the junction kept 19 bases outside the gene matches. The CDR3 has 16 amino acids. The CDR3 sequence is CASIKGGTGAEREAFF. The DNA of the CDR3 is TGTGCCAGCATCAAGGGGGGCACAGGGGCCGAAAGAGAAGCTTTCTTT.

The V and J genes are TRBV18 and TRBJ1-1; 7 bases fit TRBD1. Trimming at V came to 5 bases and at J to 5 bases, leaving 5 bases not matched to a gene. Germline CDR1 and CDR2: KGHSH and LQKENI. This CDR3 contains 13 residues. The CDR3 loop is CASSSDRVTEAFF. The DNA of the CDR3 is TGTGCCAGCTCATCCGACAGGGTAACTGAAGCTTTCTTT.